This T cell receptor (beta chain) was sequenced during a study of blood T cell repertoires in COVID-19. Across the whole study: Whether acute or convalescent, the COVID-19 samples came from the United States, Italy and Spain. Sources were T cells, B-cell-depleted T cells, or PBMCs; the material itself was cDNA or gDNA.

Trimming shortened V by 5 bases and J by 2 bases, and 10 bases separated the two germline ends. Germline values: CDR1 MNHEY, CDR2 SVGAGI. The CDR3 has 14 residues. Per the original methods: Amplification of reference gene primers was used by the study to estimate nucleated cell counts. Repertoires were generated with immunoSEQ multiplex PCR, while TCRdb's copy carries only in-frame clones and drops some. Clone size and V and J calls were adopted from that table, with D and trimming inferred from the DNA. Among under 300,000 clones listed, 82% were seen once. The chain is built from TRBV6-5 and TRBJ2-1; D is uncertain. Sequenced: peripheral blood. The sequence derives from an elderly woman with active or convalescent COVID-19. The CDR3 DNA follows: TGTGCCAGCAGTCTAAATGGTGCCTACAATGAGCAGTTCTTC. This sequence encodes CASSLNGAYNEQFF.